A single count supports the clone carrying this T cell receptor (beta chain). The antigen remains unidentified. The data stem from a study of OX40 agonist ivuxolimab in advanced cancers. Study-wide background: Males comprised roughly four fifths of the group, whose mean age was about 62 years (range 23 to 79).

Findings and caveats of the study: A proportion of nonresponders additionally exhibited low normalized T-cell clonal expansion.

Sequencing used immunoSEQ multiplex PCR; TCRdb keeps in-frame clones, though not all of them. The sample yields roughly 70,000 clones, roughly nine tenths seen once. The sequenced sample was CD4+ or CD8+ T cells sorted from blood, obtained in a trial of the OX40 agonist ivuxolimab. The TCR originated in an adult with an advanced solid tumor such as melanoma, head and neck, liver or kidney cancer.

The CDR3 loop reads CATSRGSLAFRQYF. CDR3 sequence (DNA): TGTGCCACCAGCAGAGGAAGCTTGGCCTTTAGGCAGTATTTT. The chain has TRBV15 and TRBJ2-3; no reliable D call. CDR1 is LNHNV, CDR2 YYDKDF, per germline (reference sequence). The CDR3 extends over 14 amino acids. Trimming removed 1 base at V and 11 bases at J, with 16 bases between.